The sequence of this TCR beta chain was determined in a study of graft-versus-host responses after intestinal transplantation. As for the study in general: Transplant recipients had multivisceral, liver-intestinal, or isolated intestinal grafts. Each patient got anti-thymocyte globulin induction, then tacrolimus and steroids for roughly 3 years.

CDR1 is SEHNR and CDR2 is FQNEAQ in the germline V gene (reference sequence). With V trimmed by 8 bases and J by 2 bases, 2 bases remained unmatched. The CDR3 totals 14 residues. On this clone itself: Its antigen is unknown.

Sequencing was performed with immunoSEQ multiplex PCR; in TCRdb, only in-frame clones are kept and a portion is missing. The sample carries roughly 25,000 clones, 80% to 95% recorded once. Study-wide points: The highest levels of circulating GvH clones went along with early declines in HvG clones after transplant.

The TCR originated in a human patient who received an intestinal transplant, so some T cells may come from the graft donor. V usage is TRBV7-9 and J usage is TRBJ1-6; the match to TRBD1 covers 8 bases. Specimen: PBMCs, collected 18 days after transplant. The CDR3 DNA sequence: TGTGCCAGCGGACAGGGTGCCTATAATTCACCCCTCCACTTT. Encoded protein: CASGQGAYNSPLHF. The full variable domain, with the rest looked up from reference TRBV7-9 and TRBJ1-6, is DTGVSQNPRHKITKRGQNVTFRCDPISEHNRLYWYRQTLGQGPEFLTYFQNEAQLEKSRLLSDRFSAERPKGSFSTLEIQRTEQGDSAMYLCASGQGAYNSPLHFGNGTRLTVT.